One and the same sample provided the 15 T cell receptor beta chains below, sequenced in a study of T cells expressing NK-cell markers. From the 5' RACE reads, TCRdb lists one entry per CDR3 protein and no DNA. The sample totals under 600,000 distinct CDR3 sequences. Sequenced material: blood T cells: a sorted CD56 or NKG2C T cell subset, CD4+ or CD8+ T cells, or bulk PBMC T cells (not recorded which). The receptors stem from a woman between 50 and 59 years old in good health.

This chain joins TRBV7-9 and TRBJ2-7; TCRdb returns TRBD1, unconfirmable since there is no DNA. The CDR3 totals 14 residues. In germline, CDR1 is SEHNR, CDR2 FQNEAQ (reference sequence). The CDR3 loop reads CATRIMGLPYDQYF. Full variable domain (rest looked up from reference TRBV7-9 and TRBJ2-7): DTGVSQNPRHKITKRGQNVTFRCDPISEHNRLYWYRQTLGQGPEFLTYFQNEAQLEKSRLLSDRFSAERPKGSFSTLEIQRTEQGDSAMYLCATRIMGLPYDQYFGPGTRLTVT.

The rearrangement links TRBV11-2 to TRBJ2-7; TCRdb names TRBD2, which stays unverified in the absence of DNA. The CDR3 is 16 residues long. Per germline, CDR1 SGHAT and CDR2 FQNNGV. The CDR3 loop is CASSPQGSGSIYEQYF.

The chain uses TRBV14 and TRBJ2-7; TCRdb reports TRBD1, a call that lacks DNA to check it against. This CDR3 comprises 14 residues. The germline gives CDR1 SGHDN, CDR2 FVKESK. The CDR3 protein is CASSRWDTYYEQYF. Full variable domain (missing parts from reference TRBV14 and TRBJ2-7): EAGVTQFPSHSVIEKGQTVTLRCDPISGHDNLYWYRRVMGKEIKFLLHFVKESKQDESGMPNNRFLAERTGGTYSTLKVQPAELEDSGVYFCASSRWDTYYEQYFGPGTRLTVT.

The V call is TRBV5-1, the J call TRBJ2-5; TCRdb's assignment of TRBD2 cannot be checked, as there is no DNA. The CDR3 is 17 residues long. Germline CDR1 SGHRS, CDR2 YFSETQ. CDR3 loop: CASSLELAGGPVETQYF.

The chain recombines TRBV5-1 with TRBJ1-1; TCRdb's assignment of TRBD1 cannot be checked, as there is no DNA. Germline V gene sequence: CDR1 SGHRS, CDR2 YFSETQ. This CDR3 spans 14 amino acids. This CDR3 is CASSGWGQGLEAFF. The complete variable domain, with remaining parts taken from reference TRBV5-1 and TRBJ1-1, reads KAGVTQTPRYLIKTRGQQVTLSCSPISGHRSVSWYQQTPGQGLQFLFEYFSETQRNKGNFPGRFSGRQFSNSRSEMNVSTLELGDSALYLCASSGWGQGLEAFFGQGTRLTVV.

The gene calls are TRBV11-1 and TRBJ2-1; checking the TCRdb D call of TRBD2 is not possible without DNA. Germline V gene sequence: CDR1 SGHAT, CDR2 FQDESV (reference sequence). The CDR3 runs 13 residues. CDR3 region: CASSTARVLEQFF.

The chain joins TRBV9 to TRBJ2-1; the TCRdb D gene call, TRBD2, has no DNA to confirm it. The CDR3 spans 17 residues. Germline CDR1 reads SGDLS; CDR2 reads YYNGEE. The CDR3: CASSVELLAGGFNEQFF.

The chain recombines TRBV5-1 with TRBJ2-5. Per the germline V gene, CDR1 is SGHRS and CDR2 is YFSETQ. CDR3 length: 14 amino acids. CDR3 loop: CASSLVGGVQTQYF.

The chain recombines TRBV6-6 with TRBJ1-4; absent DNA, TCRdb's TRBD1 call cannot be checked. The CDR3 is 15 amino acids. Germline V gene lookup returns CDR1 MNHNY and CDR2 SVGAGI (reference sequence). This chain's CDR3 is CASSPPGQRGEKLFF.

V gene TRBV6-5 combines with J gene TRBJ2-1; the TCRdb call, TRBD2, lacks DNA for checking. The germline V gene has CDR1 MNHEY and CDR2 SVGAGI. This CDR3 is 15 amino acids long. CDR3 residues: CASIDGTSGRFEQFF.

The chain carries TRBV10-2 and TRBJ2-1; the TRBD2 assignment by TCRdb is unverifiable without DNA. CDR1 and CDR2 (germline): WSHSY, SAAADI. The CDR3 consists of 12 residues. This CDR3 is CASRGAGGEQFF.

CDR3 sequence: CASSLKFQGANYGYTF. The chain employs TRBV5-6 and TRBJ1-2; TCRdb designates TRBD1, a call that cannot be tested without DNA. CDR1 SGHDT and CDR2 YYEEEE come from the germline V gene. The CDR3 has 16 amino acids.

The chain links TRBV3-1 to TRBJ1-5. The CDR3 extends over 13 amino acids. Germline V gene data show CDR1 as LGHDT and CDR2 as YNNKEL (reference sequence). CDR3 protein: CASSQEGRQPQHF.

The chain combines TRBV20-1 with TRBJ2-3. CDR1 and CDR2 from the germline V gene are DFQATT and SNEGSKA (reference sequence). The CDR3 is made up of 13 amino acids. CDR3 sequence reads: CSARDPFRHTQYF.

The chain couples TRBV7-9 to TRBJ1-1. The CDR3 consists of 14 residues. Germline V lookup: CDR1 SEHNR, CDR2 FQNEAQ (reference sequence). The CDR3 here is CASSVGWMNTEAFF. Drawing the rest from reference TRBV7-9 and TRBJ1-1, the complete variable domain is DTGVSQNPRHKITKRGQNVTFRCDPISEHNRLYWYRQTLGQGPEFLTYFQNEAQLEKSRLLSDRFSAERPKGSFSTLEIQRTEQGDSAMYLCASSVGWMNTEAFFGQGTRLTVV.